This T cell receptor (beta chain) was profiled in a study of CD8 T cells in Susac syndrome. The RNA, about 0.45 to 1 ug, was put through reverse transcription using random hexamers. TCR beta CDR3 was amplified by immunoSEQ multiplex PCR. This amplification extended across 54 Vbeta and 13 Jbeta segments. A single record per CDR3 protein comes from TCRdb applying MiXCR to the immunoSEQ multiplex PCR reads. The profile covers about 190,000 distinct CDR3 sequences, with approximately 93% appearing a single time and 0.1% taken by the ten largest. The CDR3 extends over 11 amino acids. Trimming pared 1 base from V and 7 bases from J, leaving 7 bases between. The germline CDR1 and CDR2 sequences are SQVTM and ANQGSEA.

The genes are TRBV29-1 and TRBJ1-2; D remains ambiguous. This TCR was recovered from a human donor in good health. The sample consisted of CD4+ T cells from PBMCs. The CDR3 DNA reads TGCAGCGTTGAAGCGGGGTTTGGCTACACCTTC. It specifies CSVEAGFGYTF.